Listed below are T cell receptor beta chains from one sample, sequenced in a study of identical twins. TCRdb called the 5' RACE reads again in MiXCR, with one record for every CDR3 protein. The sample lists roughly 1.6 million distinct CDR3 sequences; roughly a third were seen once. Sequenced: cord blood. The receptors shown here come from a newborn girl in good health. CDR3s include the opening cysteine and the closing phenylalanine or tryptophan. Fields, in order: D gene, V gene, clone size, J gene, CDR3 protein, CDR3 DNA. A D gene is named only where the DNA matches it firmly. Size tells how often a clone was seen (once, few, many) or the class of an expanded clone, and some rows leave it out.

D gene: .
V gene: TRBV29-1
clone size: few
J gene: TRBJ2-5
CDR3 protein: CSVEGLRETQYF
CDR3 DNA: TGCAGCGTTGAGGGCCTGAGAGAGACCCAGTACTTC

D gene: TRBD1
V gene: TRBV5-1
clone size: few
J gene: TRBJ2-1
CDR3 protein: CASSFRDRNNEQFF
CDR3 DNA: TGCGCCAGCAGCTTCCGGGACAGAAACAATGAGCAGTTCTTC

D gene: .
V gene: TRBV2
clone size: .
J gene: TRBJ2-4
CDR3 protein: CATSEIQGTENIQYF
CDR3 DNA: TGTGCCACCTCTGAGATTCAGGGGACCGAAAACATTCAGTACTTC

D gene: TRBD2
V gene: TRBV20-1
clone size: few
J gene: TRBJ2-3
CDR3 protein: CSALLWTSGSTDTQYF
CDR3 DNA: TGCAGTGCTCTTCTTTGGACTAGCGGGAGCACAGATACGCAGTATTTT

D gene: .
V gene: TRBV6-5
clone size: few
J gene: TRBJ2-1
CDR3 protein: CASSYTEGGNEQFF
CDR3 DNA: TGTGCCAGCAGTTACACCGAGGGTGGCAATGAGCAGTTCTTC

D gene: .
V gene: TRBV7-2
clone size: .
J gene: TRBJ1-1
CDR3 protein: CASSQQGSMNTEAFF
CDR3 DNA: TGTGCCAGCAGCCAGCAGGGGTCCATGAACACTGAAGCTTTCTTT

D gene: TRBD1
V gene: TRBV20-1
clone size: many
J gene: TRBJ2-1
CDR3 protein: CSARDRGLYNEQFF
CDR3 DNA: TGCAGTGCTAGAGATAGGGGGCTCTACAATGAGCAGTTCTTC

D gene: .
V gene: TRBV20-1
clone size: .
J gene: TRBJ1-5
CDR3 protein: CSARAGNLSNQPQHF
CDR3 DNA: TGCAGTGCCAGGGCAGGCAACCTTAGCAATCAGCCCCAGCATTTT

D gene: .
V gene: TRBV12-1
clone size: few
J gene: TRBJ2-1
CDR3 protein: CASSFLGTGLNEQFF
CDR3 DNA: TGTGCCAGCAGCTTTTTGGGGACAGGGCTTAATGAGCAGTTCTTC

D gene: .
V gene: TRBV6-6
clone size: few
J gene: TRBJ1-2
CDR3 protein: CASSYSGPSYGYTF
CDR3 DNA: TGTGCCAGCAGTTACTCGGGTCCAAGCTATGGCTACACCTTC

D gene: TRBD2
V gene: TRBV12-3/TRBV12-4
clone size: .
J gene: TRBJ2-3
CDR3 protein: CASRKLAGPDAQYF
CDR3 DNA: TGTGCCAGCAGAAAGTTAGCGGGACCAGATGCGCAGTATTTT

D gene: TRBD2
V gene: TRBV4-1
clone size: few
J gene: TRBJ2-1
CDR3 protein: CASSQGTSGVLSYNEQFF
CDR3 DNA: TGCGCCAGCAGCCAAGGGACTAGCGGGGTTTTATCCTACAATGAGCAGTTCTTC

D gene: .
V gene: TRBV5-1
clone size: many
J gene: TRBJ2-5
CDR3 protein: CASSLDLRETQYF
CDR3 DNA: TGCGCCAGCAGCTTGGATCTGCGAGAGACCCAGTACTTC

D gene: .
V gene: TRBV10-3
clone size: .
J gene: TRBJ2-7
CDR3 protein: CAISESGRPLPYF
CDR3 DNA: TGTGCCATCAGTGAGTCGGGACGACCTTTGCCGTACTTC

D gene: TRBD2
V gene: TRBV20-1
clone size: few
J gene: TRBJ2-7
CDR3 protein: CSAREILTSGRYEQYF
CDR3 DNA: TGCAGTGCTAGAGAGATCCTTACTAGCGGGAGGTACGAGCAGTACTTC

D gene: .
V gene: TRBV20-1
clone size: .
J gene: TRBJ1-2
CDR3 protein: CSASKTYRDGYTF
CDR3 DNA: TGCAGTGCCAGCAAAACTTACAGGGATGGCTACACCTTC

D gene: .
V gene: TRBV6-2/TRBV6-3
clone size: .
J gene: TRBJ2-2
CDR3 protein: CASSPLGITGELFF
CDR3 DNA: TGTGCCAGCAGTCCCCTAGGGATCACCGGGGAGCTGTTTTTT

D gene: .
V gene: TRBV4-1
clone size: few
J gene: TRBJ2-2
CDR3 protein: CASSQIPGGGTGELFF
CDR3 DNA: TGCGCCAGCAGCCAAATCCCAGGAGGCGGAACCGGGGAGCTGTTTTTT

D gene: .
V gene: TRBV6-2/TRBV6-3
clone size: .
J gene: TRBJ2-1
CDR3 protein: CASRPGTYRSYNEQFF
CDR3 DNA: TGTGCCAGCAGGCCCGGGACTTACAGGTCTTACAATGAGCAGTTCTTC

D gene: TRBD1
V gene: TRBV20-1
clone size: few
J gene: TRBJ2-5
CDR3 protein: CSAPTGVRETQYF
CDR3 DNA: TGCAGTGCTCCTACAGGGGTGCGGGAGACCCAGTACTTC

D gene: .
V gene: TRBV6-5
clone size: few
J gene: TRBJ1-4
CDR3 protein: CASSYSRDKDNEKLFF
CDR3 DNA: TGTGCCAGCAGTTACTCCCGGGACAAGGATAATGAAAAACTGTTTTTT

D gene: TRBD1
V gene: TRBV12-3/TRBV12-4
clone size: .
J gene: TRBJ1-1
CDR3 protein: CASKLTGGHTEAFF
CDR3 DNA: TGTGCCAGCAAACTGACAGGGGGCCACACTGAAGCTTTCTTT

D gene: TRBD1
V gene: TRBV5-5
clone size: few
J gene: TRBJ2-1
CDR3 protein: CASSLAPDRVGGNEQFF
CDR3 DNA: TGTGCCAGCAGCTTGGCCCCGGACAGGGTAGGGGGCAATGAGCAGTTCTTC

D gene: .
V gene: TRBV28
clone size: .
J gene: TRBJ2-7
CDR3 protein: CASRTRFAGVNSSYEQYF
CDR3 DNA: TGTGCCAGCAGAACACGGTTCGCAGGGGTCAATAGCTCCTACGAGCAGTACTTC

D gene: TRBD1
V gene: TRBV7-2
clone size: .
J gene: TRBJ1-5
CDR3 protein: CASSSQGVGQPQHF
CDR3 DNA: TGTGCCAGCAGCTCCCAGGGGGTTGGACAGCCCCAGCATTTT

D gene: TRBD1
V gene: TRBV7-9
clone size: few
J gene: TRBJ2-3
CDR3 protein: CASSLAEGAVTDTQYF
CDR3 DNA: TGTGCCAGCAGCCTAGCCGAGGGGGCGGTCACAGATACGCAGTATTTT

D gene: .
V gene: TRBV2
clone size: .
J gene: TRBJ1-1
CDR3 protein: CASSEVYTEAFF
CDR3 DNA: TGTGCCAGCAGTGAAGTCTACACTGAAGCTTTCTTT

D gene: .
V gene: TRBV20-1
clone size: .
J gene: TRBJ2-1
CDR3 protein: CSPSFKVYEQFF
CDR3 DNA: TGCTCACCTAGTTTTAAAGTCTATGAGCAGTTCTTC

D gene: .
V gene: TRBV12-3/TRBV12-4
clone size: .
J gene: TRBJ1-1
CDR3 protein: CASSVGLGAFF
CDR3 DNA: TGTGCCAGCAGTGTGGGGTTGGGAGCTTTCTTT

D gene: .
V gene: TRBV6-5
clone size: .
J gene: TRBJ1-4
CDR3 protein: CASSYPCRQAATNEKLFF
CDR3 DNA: TGTGCCAGCAGTTACCCCTGCCGACAGGCCGCAACTAATGAAAAACTGTTTTTT

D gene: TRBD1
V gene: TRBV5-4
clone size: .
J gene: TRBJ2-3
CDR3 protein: CASSGGTGLFTDTQYF
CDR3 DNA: TGTGCCAGCAGCGGCGGGACAGGGCTCTTCACAGATACGCAGTATTTT

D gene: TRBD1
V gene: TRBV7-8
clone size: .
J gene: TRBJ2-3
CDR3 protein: CASSLGAGTGGDTQYF
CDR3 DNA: TGTGCCAGCAGCTTAGGAGCCGGGACAGGGGGCGATACGCAGTATTTT

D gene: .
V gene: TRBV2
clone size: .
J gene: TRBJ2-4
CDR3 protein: CASSVRAKNIQYF
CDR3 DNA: TGTGCCAGCAGTGTGCGGGCAAAAAACATTCAGTACTTC

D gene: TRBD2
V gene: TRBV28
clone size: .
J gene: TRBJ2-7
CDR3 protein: CASSPGPSGAFEQYF
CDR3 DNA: TGTGCCAGCAGCCCCGGCCCTAGCGGGGCCTTTGAGCAGTACTTC

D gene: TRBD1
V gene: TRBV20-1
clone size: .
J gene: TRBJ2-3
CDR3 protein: CSVYRGRVIADTQYF
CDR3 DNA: TGCAGTGTATACAGGGGGCGGGTAATCGCAGATACGCAGTATTTT

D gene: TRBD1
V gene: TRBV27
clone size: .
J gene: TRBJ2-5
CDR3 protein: CASSLDRGGQETQYF
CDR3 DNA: TGTGCCAGCAGTTTAGACAGGGGGGGGCAAGAGACCCAGTACTTC

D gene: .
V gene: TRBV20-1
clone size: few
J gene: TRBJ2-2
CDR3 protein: CSARDPGTGELFF
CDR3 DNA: TGCAGTGCTAGAGATCCGGGGACCGGGGAGCTGTTTTTT

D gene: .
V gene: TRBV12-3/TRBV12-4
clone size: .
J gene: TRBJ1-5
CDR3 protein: CASSFQGPLNQPQHF
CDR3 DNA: TGTGCCAGCAGTTTTCAGGGACCGCTCAATCAGCCCCAGCATTTT

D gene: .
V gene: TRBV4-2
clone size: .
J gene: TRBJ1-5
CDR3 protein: CASSQVETANQPQHF
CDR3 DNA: TGTGCCAGCAGCCAAGTTGAGACAGCAAATCAGCCCCAGCATTTT

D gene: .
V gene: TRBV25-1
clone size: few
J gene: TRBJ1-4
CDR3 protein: CASRSTTTNEKLFF
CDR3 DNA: TGTGCCAGCAGATCGACAACAACTAATGAAAAACTGTTTTTT

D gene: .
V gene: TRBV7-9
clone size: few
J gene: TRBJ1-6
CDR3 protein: CASSSTVPFGSPLHF
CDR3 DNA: TGTGCCAGCAGCTCGACGGTCCCTTTTGGTTCACCCCTCCACTTT

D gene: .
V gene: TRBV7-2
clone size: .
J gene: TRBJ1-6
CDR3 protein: CASSLDPEDPDALHF
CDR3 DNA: TGTGCCAGCAGCTTAGATCCGGAGGACCCGGACGCCCTCCACTTT

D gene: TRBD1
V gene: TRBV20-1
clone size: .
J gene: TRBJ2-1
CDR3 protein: CSAGRDSYNEQFF
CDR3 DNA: TGCAGTGCTGGCCGGGACAGTTACAATGAGCAGTTCTTC

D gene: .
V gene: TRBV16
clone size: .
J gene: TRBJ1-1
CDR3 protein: CASSQPSGSEAFF
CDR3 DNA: TGTGCCAGCAGCCAGCCTTCCGGGAGTGAAGCTTTCTTT

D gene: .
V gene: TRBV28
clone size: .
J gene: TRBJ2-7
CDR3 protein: CASSLPSPTDEQYF
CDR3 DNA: TGTGCCAGCAGTTTACCATCTCCAACAGACGAGCAGTACTTC

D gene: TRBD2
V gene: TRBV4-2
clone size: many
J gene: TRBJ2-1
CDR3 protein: CASSQLGTSGRLHNEQFF
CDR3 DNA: TGTGCCAGCAGCCAACTAGGGACTAGCGGGAGATTACACAATGAGCAGTTCTTC

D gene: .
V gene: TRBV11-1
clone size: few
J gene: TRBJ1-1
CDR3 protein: CASSLERTEAFF
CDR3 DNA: TGTGCCAGCAGCTTAGAGCGCACTGAAGCTTTCTTT

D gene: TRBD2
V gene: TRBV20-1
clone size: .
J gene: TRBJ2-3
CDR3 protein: CSARDREREVADTQYF
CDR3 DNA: TGCAGTGCTAGAGATCGTGAGCGGGAGGTCGCAGATACGCAGTATTTT

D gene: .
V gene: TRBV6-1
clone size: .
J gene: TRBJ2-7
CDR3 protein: CASSEAHPGLSEQYF
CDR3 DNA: TGTGCCAGCAGTGAAGCGCACCCGGGACTTAGCGAGCAGTACTTC

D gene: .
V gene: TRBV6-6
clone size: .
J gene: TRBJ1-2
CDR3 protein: CASSYFDGEAGYTF
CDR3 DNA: TGTGCCAGCAGTTACTTCGACGGGGAGGCGGGCTACACCTTC

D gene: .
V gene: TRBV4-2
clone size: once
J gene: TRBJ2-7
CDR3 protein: CASSHPTPGSGASYEQYF
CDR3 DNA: TGTGCCAGCAGCCATCCAACTCCAGGGTCTGGGGCCTCCTACGAGCAGTACTTC